This T cell receptor beta chain is drawn from a study of CD8 T cells in ankylosing spondylitis. The table lists this clonotype with a few counts. As yet, its antigen is unknown. Study results and limitations: Earlier authors reported some of these motif variants in reactive arthritis synovial fluid and blood. It was reported that disease-linked clones were significantly enriched in matched ankylosing spondylitis synovial fluid. What seemed typical of ankylosing spondylitis blood was a TCR beta motif built from several highly homologous variants.

By quantitative 5'-RACE with molecular barcodes, the TCR beta libraries were made. TCRdb reanalysed the 5' RACE reads using MiXCR and keeps one entry per CDR3 protein. The table lists some 140,000 distinct CDR3 sequences, 17% of them singletons. The receptor was isolated from a male donor with ankylosing spondylitis. Sequenced input: blood, either unsorted or a sorted T cell fraction (not recorded which).

CDR3 amino acids: CASSLLWAADTQYF. In DNA, the CDR3 is TGTGCCAGCAGCTTACTTTGGGCCGCAGATACGCAGTATTTT. The chain links TRBV7-9 to TRBJ2-3; no firm D call. The CDR3 covers 14 residues. Per germline, CDR1 SEHNR and CDR2 FQNEAQ (reference sequence). Trimming left V 2 bases short and J 4 bases short, with 10 bases between. The variable domain in full, with the rest retrieved from reference TRBV7-9 and TRBJ2-3, is DTGVSQNPRHKITKRGQNVTFRCDPISEHNRLYWYRQTLGQGPEFLTYFQNEAQLEKSRLLSDRFSAERPKGSFSTLEIQRTEQGDSAMYLCASSLLWAADTQYFGPGTRLTVL.